These 8 T cell receptor beta chains share one sample of origin, sequenced in a study of blood T cell repertoires in COVID-19. Using immunoSEQ multiplex PCR, the repertoire was profiled, and TCRdb retains in-frame clones only, with some absent. The sample contains around 200,000 clones, 80% to 90% of which appear only once. The sequencing sample was made of peripheral blood. The receptor set was obtained from a man aged 60-69 years who had recovered from COVID-19.

J is TRBJ2-5 and V is TRBV18, with D maybe TRBD1 (5 bases). The CDR3 is 14 amino acids. V was cut by 4 bases and J by 2 bases, with 11 bases left in between. Germline CDR1 KGHSH, CDR2 LQKENI. CDR3 bases: TGTGCCAGCTCACTCAGGGAATATCAAGAGACCCAGTACTTC. Amino acid sequence: CASSLREYQETQYF.

CDR3 amino acids: CATRAPDRDEQYF. DNA of the CDR3: TGTGCCACCAGAGCCCCCGACAGGGACGAGCAGTACTTC. The chain has TRBV24-1 and TRBJ2-7; 7 nucleotides align to TRBD1. The junction had 7 bases not matched to a gene; V was cut back by 7 bases and J by 5 bases. The length of the CDR3 is 13 residues. In germline, CDR1 is KGHDR, CDR2 SFDVKD.

The V call is TRBV7-9, the J call TRBJ1-1, with D possibly being TRBD1 (5 bases). With 6 bases removed from V and 0 bases from J, the gap between germline ends came to 11 bases. Germline values: CDR1 SEHNR, CDR2 FQNEAQ (reference sequence). The length of the CDR3 is 14 residues. Here the CDR3 DNA reads TGTGCCAGCAGTTCCGGGGGGATGAACACTGAAGCTTTCTTT. Encoded protein: CASSSGGMNTEAFF.

This clone has only one observation. The CDR3 reads CASSVGDRGGDGYTF. The DNA for the CDR3 is TGTGCCAGCAGCGTAGGGGACAGGGGAGGGGATGGCTACACCTTC. The chain recombines TRBV9 with TRBJ1-2, with TRBD1 matching over 10 bases. Germline CDR1 is SGDLS and CDR2 is YYNGEE. CDR3 length: 15 amino acids. V shed 0 bases and J 6 bases; nucleotides not matched to a gene: 5.

The CDR3 nucleotides read TGTGCCTGGGGTCAAGGGGGAACTGAAGCTTTCTTT. Its translation is CAWGQGGTEAFF. The V call is TRBV30, the J call TRBJ1-1; weak D call: TRBD1 (6 bases). This CDR3 is built from 12 residues. In germline, CDR1 is GTSNPN, CDR2 SVGIG (reference sequence). V shed 5 bases and J shed 5 bases, with 12 bases lying between them.

V is TRBV9 and J is TRBJ2-7, with TRBD2 identical over 9 bases. Germline CDR1 reads SGDLS; CDR2 reads YYNGEE. J was trimmed by 3 bases and V by 7 bases; bases with no gene match: 11. CDR3 length: 15 amino acids. The CDR3 nucleotides read TGTGCCAGCGGGGCGGGAGGGGGGCCATTCTACGAGCAGTACTTC. Encoded protein: CASGAGGGPFYEQYF.

Written as DNA, the CDR3 is TGTGCCTGGAGCGGACAGGGGGCGGGAGACGGGGAGCTGTTTTTT. Its translation is CAWSGQGAGDGELFF. V and J are TRBV30 and TRBJ2-2; 11 nucleotides line up with TRBD1. Germline CDR1 is GTSNPN and CDR2 is SVGIG (reference sequence). V gave up 3 bases and J gave up 7 bases; unmatched junction bases: 7. The CDR3 length is 15 residues.

The chain has TRBV7-8 and TRBJ2-5; a possible D gene is TRBD1 (6 bases). Deletions cut 5 bases from V and 3 bases from J, with 13 bases between. The CDR3 runs to 14 residues. Germline CDR1 reads SGHVS; CDR2 reads FQNEAQ. The CDR3 sequence: CASSPRAGEETQYF. CDR3 bases: TGTGCCAGCAGCCCCCGTGCAGGGGAAGAGACCCAGTACTTC.